These 27 T cell receptor beta chains originate from one sample sequenced in a study of blood T cell repertoires in COVID-19. Clones were sequenced by immunoSEQ multiplex PCR, and TCRdb holds only the in-frame ones, with some missing. The data show approximately 250,000 clones, approximately 86% seen once. The sample taken for sequencing was peripheral blood. These receptors all stem from a woman aged 60-70 years with COVID-19, enrolled during active disease.

The gene calls are TRBV5-1 and TRBJ2-7; D might be TRBD2 (5 bases). This CDR3 contains 13 residues. Deletions cut 8 bases from V and 6 bases from J, with 18 bases between. Per germline, CDR1 SGHRS and CDR2 YFSETQ. The CDR3 region has the DNA TGCGCCAGTAAACCTGTGCTCCGGGGCGAGCAGTACTTC. Translated, it gives CASKPVLRGEQYF.

The chain couples TRBV3-1 (or the pseudogene TRBV3-2) to TRBJ2-3; 9 bases line up with TRBD1. Unmatched junction bases numbered 8, after V lost 4 bases and J lost 6 bases. The CDR3 covers 15 residues. Germline CDR1 and CDR2: LGHDT and YNNKEL (reference sequence). CDR3 in amino acids: CASSPLGTGLDTQYF. CDR3 in DNA: TGTGCCAGCAGCCCCCTGGGGACAGGGCTCGATACGCAGTATTTT.

This chain uses TRBV28 with TRBJ1-4; the D gene is possibly TRBD1 (6 bases). Per germline, CDR1 MDHEN and CDR2 SYDVKM. The CDR3 loop spans 14 amino acids. Trimming cost V 5 bases and J 7 bases, with 14 bases left between them. The chain's CDR3 is CASSRIGTSEKLFF. CDR3 DNA sequence: TGTGCCAGCAGTCGGATAGGGACAAGTGAAAAACTGTTTTTT.

The V gene is TRBV7-9, the J gene TRBJ2-1; 8 bases match TRBD1. CDR1 and CDR2 from the germline V gene are SEHNR and FQNEAQ (reference sequence). The CDR3 runs 14 residues. V shed 1 base, J shed 8 bases, and the junction held 4 bases outside the gene matches. The CDR3 protein is CASSLEQGGDEQFF. DNA of the CDR3: TGTGCCAGCAGCTTAGAACAGGGGGGCGATGAGCAGTTCTTC.

V and J are TRBV7-8 and TRBJ2-3, with D unclear. The length of the CDR3 is 15 residues. CDR1 is SGHVS, CDR2 FQNEAQ, per germline. Trimming shortened V by 5 bases and J by 2 bases, and 14 bases separated the two germline ends. CDR3 DNA sequence: TGTGCCAGCAGCCGAGCCTCTTCTAACACAGATACGCAGTATTTT. Translating gives CASSRASSNTDTQYF. The whole variable domain, remainder taken from reference TRBV7-8 and TRBJ2-3, is GAGVSQSPRYKVAKRGQDVALRCDPISGHVSLFWYQQALGQGPEFLTYFQNEAQLDKSGLPSDRFFAERPEGSVSTLKIQRTQQEDSAVYLCASSRASSNTDTQYFGPGTRLTVL.

The chain joins TRBV5-1 to TRBJ2-3; D perhaps matches TRBD1 (6 bases). Germline V lookup: CDR1 SGHRS, CDR2 YFSETQ. CDR3 length equals 15 residues. V was trimmed by 2 bases and J by 6 bases, leaving 16 bases between them. The CDR3 protein is CASSLQGPPGDTQYF. The CDR3 DNA sequence: TGCGCCAGCAGCTTACAGGGCCCCCCAGGGGATACGCAGTATTTT.

The rearrangement joins TRBV5-4 to TRBJ2-7, with TRBD2 matching over 7 bases. The CDR3 is made up of 13 amino acids. V lost 9 bases, J lost 4 bases, and 10 bases stayed unmatched. Looked up from germline, CDR1 is SGHNT and CDR2 is YYREEE (reference sequence). This CDR3 reads CATGRASGYEQYF. DNA of the CDR3: TGTGCCACCGGTCGGGCTAGCGGATACGAGCAGTACTTC. Full variable domain (missing parts from reference TRBV5-4 and TRBJ2-7): ETGVTQSPTHLIKTRGQQVTLRCSSQSGHNTVSWYQQALGQGPQFIFQYYREEENGRGNFPPRFSGLQFPNYSSELNVNALELDDSALYLCATGRASGYEQYFGPGTRLTVT.

The chain employs TRBV18 and TRBJ1-5; D might be TRBD1 (6 bases). The CDR3 totals 15 residues. Germline CDR1 and CDR2: KGHSH and LQKENI. V was trimmed by 5 bases and J by 2 bases, leaving 13 bases between them. The CDR3 DNA is TGTGCCAGCTCAGCCCGGGACACCCGCAATCAGCCCCAGCATTTT. Translating gives CASSARDTRNQPQHF.

This chain uses TRBV5-1 with TRBJ2-1; the match to TRBD2 covers 7 bases. V trimming: 3 bases; J trimming: 0 bases; junction bases outside the gene matches: 9. The CDR3 covers 17 residues. Per the germline V gene, CDR1 is SGHRS and CDR2 is YFSETQ. The CDR3 sequence is CASSSNPSGSSYNEQFF. CDR3 nucleotide sequence: TGCGCCAGCAGCTCCAATCCTAGCGGAAGCTCCTACAATGAGCAGTTCTTC.

This rearrangement joins TRBV6-1 to TRBJ1-2; 8 bases are shared with TRBD1. Germline CDR1 is MNHNS and CDR2 is SASEGT. The J segment lost 5 bases and the V segment lost 1 base, leaving 0 bases of the junction unmatched. The CDR3 spans 13 residues. The chain's CDR3 is CASSEGQGYGYTF. DNA for the CDR3: TGTGCCAGCAGTGAAGGACAGGGGTATGGCTACACCTTC.

The rearrangement joins TRBV7-2 to TRBJ2-5, with TRBD1 matching over 8 bases. The CDR3 is made up of 14 amino acids. With 0 bases clipped from V and 8 bases from J, the junction kept 5 bases outside the gene matches. The germline V gene encodes CDR1 SGHTA and CDR2 FQGNSA. CDR3 amino acids: CASSLAGQGKTQYF. CDR3 nucleotides: TGTGCCAGCAGCTTAGCCGGACAGGGAAAAACCCAGTACTTC.

This clone is a singleton in its sample. V is TRBV15 and J is TRBJ2-1; no firm D call. The CDR3 has 15 residues. V was trimmed by 4 bases and J by 9 bases, leaving 19 bases between them. Germline V gene data show CDR1 as LNHNV and CDR2 as YYDKDF (reference sequence). CDR3 amino acids: CATSMPVTTYSEQFF. Here the CDR3 DNA reads TGTGCCACCAGCATGCCCGTCACTACCTATAGTGAGCAGTTCTTC.

V usage is TRBV27 and J usage is TRBJ1-5; D perhaps matches TRBD1 (5 bases). V dropped 2 bases and J dropped 6 bases, with 11 bases sitting between them. The CDR3 covers 14 residues. The V gene's germline CDR1 is MNHEY and CDR2 SMNVEV (reference sequence). CDR3 sequence: CASSLLGGGQPQHF. The CDR3 DNA follows: TGTGCCAGCAGTTTACTGGGGGGGGGTCAGCCCCAGCATTTT.

The V call is TRBV27, the J call TRBJ2-5; 9 nucleotides line up with TRBD2. V dropped 6 bases and J dropped 0; count of bases not matched to a gene: 5. The CDR3 consists of 15 residues. Germline assignment: CDR1 MNHEY and CDR2 SMNVEV (reference sequence). CDR3 sequence reads: CASRLAGPYQETQYF. The DNA for the CDR3 is TGTGCCAGCAGGCTAGCGGGACCGTACCAAGAGACCCAGTACTTC.

J is TRBJ2-5 and V is TRBV19; D is uncertain. The CDR3 length is 14 residues. Germline loops: CDR1 LNHDA, CDR2 SQIVND (reference sequence). Trimming removed 3 bases at V and 4 bases at J, with 12 bases between. The CDR3 DNA follows: TGTGCCAGTAGTATCTACTCGCGTTCAGAGACCCAGTACTTC. Protein product: CASSIYSRSETQYF. The full variable domain, rest sourced from reference TRBV19 and TRBJ2-5, is DGGITQSPKYLFRKEGQNVTLSCEQNLNHDAMYWYRQDPGQGLRLIYYSQIVNDFQKGDIAEGYSVSREKKESFPLTVTSAQKNPTAFYLCASSIYSRSETQYFGPGTRLLVL.

The genes are TRBV27 and TRBJ2-7, with 9 bases aligning to TRBD1. From germline, CDR1 is MNHEY and CDR2 SMNVEV (reference sequence). This CDR3 region has 15 residues. V lost 5 bases, J lost 6 bases, and 11 bases stayed unmatched. The CDR3 here is CASSLRPGQGFEQYF. For the CDR3, the DNA is TGTGCCAGCAGTCTACGGCCGGGACAGGGTTTCGAGCAGTACTTC.

The chain carries TRBV9 and TRBJ2-1; TRBD2 aligns across 7 bases. The CDR3 spans 14 residues. Germline V gives CDR1 SGDLS, CDR2 YYNGEE. J was trimmed by 3 bases and V by 2 bases; bases with no gene match: 2. The CDR3 reads CASSVSGRYNEQFF. The CDR3 DNA reads TGTGCCAGCAGCGTTAGCGGGCGCTACAATGAGCAGTTCTTC.

The V gene is TRBV28, the J gene TRBJ1-6, with D perhaps TRBD1 (6 bases). CDR1 and CDR2 (germline): MDHEN, SYDVKM. CDR3 size: 13 residues. V lost 5 bases, J lost 7 bases, and 9 bases lay in between. CDR3 in DNA: TGTGCCAGCAGTGGACAGAGAAATTCACCCCTCCACTTT. It specifies CASSGQRNSPLHF. Looking up the rest from reference TRBV28 and TRBJ1-6 gives the full variable domain: DVKVTQSSRYLVKRTGEKVFLECVQDMDHENMFWYRQDPGLGLRLIYFSYDVKMKEKGDIPEGYSVSREKKERFSLILESASTNQTSMYLCASSGQRNSPLHFGNGTRLTVT.

The chain carries TRBV20-1 and TRBJ2-1; D is possibly TRBD1 (5 bases). Between the trimmed V and J ends, which lost 3 bases and 7 bases, there was a span of 13 bases. Germline V gene lookup returns CDR1 DFQATT and CDR2 SNEGSKA (reference sequence). This CDR3 has 13 residues. The CDR3 spells CSASVPGLNEQFF. The CDR3 DNA follows: TGCAGTGCTAGTGTCCCAGGGCTGAATGAGCAGTTCTTC.

V and J are TRBV6-2 or TRBV6-3 and TRBJ2-1, with 10 bases matching TRBD2. Germline V gene lookup returns CDR1 MNHEY and CDR2 SVGEGT. The CDR3 spans 17 residues. With 2 bases clipped from V and 7 bases from J, the junction kept 11 bases outside the gene matches. Here the CDR3 reads CASSYAPLAGVGNEQFF. The DNA for the CDR3 is TGTGCCAGCAGTTACGCCCCTCTAGCGGGAGTCGGGAATGAGCAGTTCTTC.

The chain couples TRBV28 to TRBJ2-3; possibly TRBD2 for D (6 bases). Germline-derived CDR1 and CDR2 are MDHEN and SYDVKM. V was clipped by 5 bases and J by 11 bases, with 17 bases between them. The CDR3 is 13 residues long. CDR3 amino acids: CASSPRTIPGQYF. The CDR3 DNA follows: TGTGCCAGCAGTCCCCGGACTATCCCTGGGCAGTATTTT. The full variable domain, with the rest looked up from reference TRBV28 and TRBJ2-3, is DVKVTQSSRYLVKRTGEKVFLECVQDMDHENMFWYRQDPGLGLRLIYFSYDVKMKEKGDIPEGYSVSREKKERFSLILESASTNQTSMYLCASSPRTIPGQYFGPGTRLTVL.

The rearrangement links TRBV10-3 to TRBJ1-2; D is possibly TRBD1 (5 bases). The CDR3 contains 19 residues. V was cut by 5 bases and J by 4 bases, with 29 bases left in between. The germline CDR1 and CDR2 sequences are ENHRY and SYGVKD. For the CDR3, the DNA is TGTGCCATCAGTACGATGTATACGGGTCGGGGGATTTCGGGCTATGGCTACACCTTC. This gives the protein CAISTMYTGRGISGYGYTF.

The V and J genes are TRBV7-2 and TRBJ1-2, with a possible D match to TRBD1 (6 bases). The V end was cut by 5 bases, the J end by 3 bases, with 10 bases between. The CDR3 sequence is 13 residues long. CDR1 SGHTA and CDR2 FQGNSA come from the germline V gene. CDR3 protein: CASSVTGYYGYTF. The CDR3 DNA follows: TGTGCCAGCAGCGTTACAGGGTACTATGGCTACACCTTC.

V and J are TRBV18 and TRBJ2-5, with D possibly matching TRBD2 (6 bases). The CDR3 has 17 amino acids. V dropped 2 bases and J dropped 5 bases, with 21 bases sitting between them. Germline lookup yields CDR1 KGHSH and CDR2 LQKENI. CDR3 coding DNA: TGTGCCAGCTCACCAAGCAGTAGGACGGGGGTTCGGGAGACCCAGTACTTC. The encoded protein is CASSPSSRTGVRETQYF.

The chain combines TRBV28 with TRBJ1-2, with TRBD1 matching over 10 bases. CDR3 length: 16 residues. V trimming: 2 bases; J trimming: 4 bases; junction bases outside the gene matches: 7. CDR1 is MDHEN and CDR2 is SYDVKM in the germline V gene. The CDR3 sequence is CASSLVGQGVFYGYTF. In nucleotides, the CDR3 is TGTGCCAGCAGTTTAGTAGGACAGGGGGTTTTCTATGGCTACACCTTC.

This chain connects TRBV7-2 to TRBJ2-3; the match to TRBD2 covers 7 bases. The junction had 9 bases not matched to a gene; V was cut back by 0 bases and J by 0 bases. Germline V lookup: CDR1 SGHTA, CDR2 FQGNSA. The CDR3 consists of 18 residues. CDR3 coding DNA: TGTGCCAGCAGCTTAGCGTTCGCTAGCGGAGTTAGCACAGATACGCAGTATTTT. Its protein product is CASSLAFASGVSTDTQYF.

The J gene is TRBJ2-3, the V gene TRBV5-1; 10 nucleotides match TRBD2. CDR1 and CDR2 (germline): SGHRS, YFSETQ. With 3 bases clipped from V and 5 bases from J, the junction kept 15 bases outside the gene matches. This CDR3 contains 18 residues. CDR3: CASSSRPLLAGVLDTQYF. The CDR3 DNA follows: TGCGCCAGCAGCTCCCGCCCTCTCCTAGCGGGAGTTTTAGATACGCAGTATTTT.